Below, one TCR beta chain is given with its context. No cognate antigen has been identified for it. The input lacks base qualities; no much larger clone sits a single base away. V gives up 5 bases and J gives up 6 bases, and the segment between their germline ends measures 8 bases. The CDR3 measures 11 amino acids from cysteine to phenylalanine. Only the CDR3 DNA is retained, 33 bases long and in frame from the first base. CDR1 and CDR2 were assigned from the germline V gene as MNHNS and SASEGT. This specimen belongs to a study of cytomegalovirus exposure and HLA in healthy donors (dated by TCRdb to about 2017). For context, the study as a whole: In an earlier analysis of some 550 of the donors, 250 to 300 Gb of sequence data and some 120 million unique TCR beta sequences from about 179 million T cells were reported. HLA typing included class I and class II loci at four-digit resolution. The study profiled the T cell repertoires of under 850 subjects by immunosequencing and related them to cytomegalovirus serostatus. All discovery cohort repertoires had been generated using a single sequencing platform. Of the 350 to 400 genotyped donors, 65% to 90% fell in the genetic ancestry cluster associated with self-reported Caucasian donors. A later genetic analysis used genome-wide SNP genotypes for about three fifths of the roughly 700 donors, treating that subset as a discovery cohort. Rather than drawing on any new phenotypic data, the later analysis identified candidate immune exposures from TCR beta sequences and the way those sequences occurred across donors. Besides the first cohort of around 670 subjects, a separate validation cohort made up of 120 or so different subjects was used. To decide whether each TCR beta V gene segment behaved as functional or pseudogenic, an earlier analysis of fewer than 750 of the donors relied on high-throughput TCR beta sequencing. About 300 gigabases of sequencing data and tens of millions of unique TCR sequences were included in an early release covering about 600 HLA-typed donors. The study aimed to test whether signatures of past pathogen exposure could be identified by cataloging public T cell receptors. The study combined high-throughput TCR immunosequencing, statistical association of individual TCRs with disease status, and machine learning to predict cytomegalovirus infection status. The number of typed donors differed by locus: roughly 629-640 for A, B, C, DRB1 and DQB1; approximately 520 for DQA1; 606 for DPA1; and around 490 for DPB1. Several DR-DQ haplotypes were treated as single units for association and clustering because of strong linkage in the cohort. A later analysis re-examined previously published TCR beta repertoires from more than 600 donors and added high-resolution HLA genotyping to investigate patterns of TCR occurrence. Alongside the repertoire data, information on donor age, sex, ethnicity and CMV serostatus was compiled. Among about 360 genotyped donors of the cohort, an average of 235,054 unique TCR beta nucleotide sequences were sequenced per donor, 15% to 20% of them non-productive. The paper as a whole reports these results and caveats: Only TCR beta chains were sequenced in this cohort, and the absence of alpha or paired-chain data limited detectable features. Specific HLA alleles were associated with 15,000 to 20,000 TCR beta sequences at a false discovery rate of 0.05 in a later analysis. A later analysis found that HLA-associated TCR beta chains were more clonally expanded and had lower generation probabilities than equally common non-associated chains. Because HLA typing was missing for some donors at each locus, association tests included only the typed subset. Assigning TCR associations to individual alleles was difficult when HLA alleles, especially DR and DQ, strongly co-occurred. Most TCR sequences were seen in very few donors, while some public TCRs were found in many individuals. CMV serostatus was the only immune exposure information available for the cohort. According to the authors, the approach could potentially be generalized to other disease states and immunological phenotypes. Broadly in line with IMGT annotations, most TCR beta V segments showed up in productive rearrangements about 87% or about 30% of the time in an earlier analysis of about 500 of the donors. In a later analysis, TCR association rates were found to vary across HLA loci, with the most associated TCRs seen for DRB1 alleles and the fewest for HLA-C alleles. According to a later analysis, parvovirus B19, influenza, CMV and Epstein-Barr virus appeared linked to several top co-occurrence clusters. An association between a missense DCLRE1C variant and V-gene and J-gene trimming of TCR beta chains was found in a later genetic analysis and replicated in an independent cohort. The earlier analysis of approximately 560 of the donors excluded around 17 rarely observed V segments, including chromosome 9 orphons, because counts were too low. A further reported finding was that TCR beta sequences accurately predicted the HLA-A and HLA-B alleles for most subjects in the first cohort. According to a later analysis, most CMV-associated TCR beta chains appeared to be HLA-restricted, and the HLA associations seemed to be driven largely by CMV exposure. A cluster of highly shared sequence variants was judged likely to represent a technical artifact of the sequencing pipeline. The classifier was reported to diagnose cytomegalovirus status with high specificity and sensitivity in both the original cohort and the validation cohort. In the study, some 180 TCR beta chains were listed as associated with cytomegalovirus. According to a later genetic analysis, donors in an Asian-associated ancestry cluster had fewer N-insertions in productive TCRs than the approximately 650-donor mean. Because the 87-base-pair reads could not distinguish some IMGT-functional V segments, including TRBV6-2 and TRBV6-3, those segments were excluded. The presence/absence analyses assumed that sequencing depth was roughly uniform across donors, and that assumption may not be true. Correlated functional status among segregating V segments might reflect linkage disequilibrium, but an unknown experimental factor could not be ruled out. A few of the identified cytomegalovirus-associated TCR beta chains were confirmed in vitro to be specific for cytomegalovirus antigens.

The cohort consisted of 600 to 750 healthy bone marrow donors. All cohort members were sampled while nominally healthy, although unrecorded immune exposures were likely present. The donor was CMV seronegative and belonged to the group of 352 seronegative cohort members. A peripheral blood sample was collected from each donor, and TCR beta sequencing was performed on peripheral blood mononuclear cells. The Qiagen DNeasy Blood Extraction Kit was used to extract genomic DNA from the blood cell samples. Library method: the immunoSEQ multiplex PCR assay. A mixture of 60 forward primers for TCR Vbeta segments and 13 reverse primers for TCR Jbeta segments was used in the multiplex PCR. A multiplex PCR assay on genomic DNA amplified the CDR3 region of rearranged TCR beta genes. On the Illumina HiSeq System, the amplified TCR beta libraries were sequenced as 87-base-pair reads. On the authors' methods: Across the 670 or so repertoires, a later analysis counted 60 million to 90 million unique TCR beta chains, around 11 million of which were shared by at least two donors. Raw reads were error-corrected and collapsed into unique sequences with a nearest-neighbor algorithm that merged closely related sequences to remove PCR and sequencing errors. V, D and J gene segments were assigned by aligning CDR3 sequences to IMGT reference sequences. For a sequence to be retained, a match of at least six nucleotides was required to both a V gene segment and a J gene segment. Rearrangements were called productive when the CDR3 lacked stop codons and stayed in frame with V and J; all others were non-productive. Following IMGT convention, CDR3 was defined as the stretch from the second conserved V-encoded cysteine up to the conserved J-encoded phenylalanine. Sequences without an unambiguous match to a single V gene segment were excluded from the earlier analysis of over 500 of the donors. An earlier analysis of a few hundred of the donors called V segments functional above 56.7% productive rearrangements and segregating when the between-donor standard deviation exceeded 5%. To diagnose cytomegalovirus status from the catalog of TCR beta chain sequences, a statistical classification framework was built. In a later analysis, V and J genes were assigned by comparing TCR nucleotide sequences against IMGT/GENE-DB human TR gene sequences. In a later analysis, CDR3 sequences and most-parsimonious VDJ recombination scenarios were assigned using the TCRdist pipeline. In a later analysis, each TCR beta chain was defined by its CDR3 amino acid sequence together with its V-gene family, and reads without a unique V-gene family were excluded. As a way to deal with suspected cross-contamination and a sequencing artifact, a later analysis dropped over 550 nucleotide sequences that were highly shared and had low generation probability. For each public chain, a later analysis derived a clonal expansion index from normalized ranks of inferred template counts within each repertoire. In a later analysis, generation probabilities were computed with a VDJ recombination model fitted to out-of-frame rearrangements, and the resulting probabilities were checked against IGoR. In a later analysis, TCR-TCR, TCR-HLA and TCR-CMV co-occurrence was scored with hypergeometric tests, and a repertoire-size bias correction was applied to TCR pairs. A later analysis estimated false discovery rates by permuting HLA or CMV assignments 20 times. In a later analysis, co-occurring TCRs were grouped using DBSCAN, with TCRdist sequence similarity added in when clustering inside HLA-allele-positive subsets. For co-occurrence clustering, repertoires with fewer than 30,000 or more than 120,000 public chains were excluded, along with 4 to 6 repertoires with anomalous nucleotide sharing. The table was pulled from immuneACCESS by TCRdb, which kept in-frame rearrangements only. Such tables lose some clones; where checked, under half of the loss comes from unresolved V genes, and the rest has no known cause. V and J calls and clone size are as listed in that table; D and trimming were resolved from the DNA. Present in this sample are about 130,000 clones, around 78% of which were seen just once. 1.8% of the sample is held by the ten biggest clonotypes.

Material for sequencing was PBMCs. The receptor was derived from a middle-aged woman in good health and CMV-seronegative. The chain is assembled from TRBV6-1 and TRBJ2-7; the D gene is unclear. The nucleotides read TGTGCCAGCAGTAGCATAGCCGAGCAGTACTTC. This is translated as CASSSIAEQYF.